What follows are 27 T cell receptor beta chains derived from one specimen sequenced in a study of blood T cell repertoires in COVID-19. Clones were sequenced by immunoSEQ multiplex PCR, and TCRdb holds only the in-frame ones, with some missing. The sample lists roughly 220,000 clones, 90% occurring once. The sequenced sample was PBMCs or T cells enriched from blood (not recorded which). The receptor source for this set is a man aged 30-40 years who had been exposed to COVID-19.

In nucleotides, the CDR3 is TGTGCCAGCAGCCGGGGACTAGCTTTTGAGCAGTACTTC. Translation: CASSRGLAFEQYF. The rearrangement joins TRBV3-1 (or the pseudogene TRBV3-2) to TRBJ2-7; TRBD2 agrees at 9 bases. Germline CDR1 LGHDT, CDR2 YNNKEL (reference sequence). The CDR3 has 13 residues. V shed 4 bases and J 7 bases; nucleotides not matched to a gene: 5.

This chain connects TRBV9 to TRBJ1-2; no definite D call. Per germline, CDR1 SGDLS and CDR2 YYNGEE. Trimming cost V 6 bases and J 0 bases, with 15 bases left between them. CDR3 length equals 15 residues. Here the CDR3 DNA reads TGTGCCAGCAACCCAGGTGGGTCAACTAACTATGGCTACACCTTC. It translates to CASNPGGSTNYGYTF.

The chain combines TRBV19 with TRBJ2-1; no clear D. The CDR3 has 11 residues. V dropped 7 bases and J dropped 7 bases, with 8 bases sitting between them. Germline lookup yields CDR1 LNHDA and CDR2 SQIVND (reference sequence). CDR3 DNA: TGTGCCAGTACGTGGCTTAATGAGCAGTTCTTC. Protein sequence: CASTWLNEQFF.

The V gene is TRBV7-2, the J gene TRBJ2-5; no clear D gene. V dropped 3 bases and J dropped 5 bases, with 10 bases sitting between them. The CDR3 is 13 amino acids. Germline CDR1 SGHTA, CDR2 FQGNSA. Written as DNA, the CDR3 is TGTGCCAGCAGCTTGCCCCCCGGGGAGACCCAGTACTTC. Amino acid sequence: CASSLPPGETQYF.

The V call is TRBV6-2 or TRBV6-3, the J call TRBJ2-7, with a possible D match to TRBD1 (6 bases). V was trimmed by 6 bases and J by 4 bases, leaving 13 bases between them. CDR1 and CDR2 from the germline V gene are MNHEY and SVGEGT. This CDR3 region has 13 residues. CDR3 nucleotide sequence: TGTGCCAGCAGCCAGGGGATCGGGTACGAGCAGTACTTC. Its protein product is CASSQGIGYEQYF.

The rearrangement uses TRBV5-1 and TRBJ2-5; the match to TRBD1 covers 7 bases. Trimming cost V 8 bases and J 2 bases; bases outside gene matches: 3. CDR3 size: 12 residues. Germline-derived CDR1 and CDR2 are SGHRS and YFSETQ. The CDR3 nucleotides read TGCGCCAGTACAGGGGCTCAAGAGACCCAGTACTTC. Translated: CASTGAQETQYF.

CDR3 nucleotide sequence: TGTGCCAGCAGCAATCGCGTGAATGGCTACACCTTC. Protein product: CASSNRVNGYTF. The V and J genes are TRBV27 and TRBJ1-2; no clear D gene. The CDR3 has 12 residues. V was pared by 6 bases and J by 6 bases, with 11 bases between. Germline V gives CDR1 MNHEY, CDR2 SMNVEV (reference sequence).

The J gene is TRBJ2-2, the V gene TRBV6-4, with a possible D match to TRBD1 (6 bases). The CDR3 has 16 residues. The germline V gene encodes CDR1 MRHNA and CDR2 SNTAGT. Trimming stripped 3 bases from V and 4 bases from J, with 15 bases between. The CDR3 region is CASSEGAGSSTGELFF. The CDR3 nucleotides are TGTGCCAGCAGTGAGGGGGCCGGCTCATCCACCGGGGAGCTGTTTTTT.

This rearrangement joins TRBV10-3 to TRBJ1-2; no definite D call. Germline V lookup: CDR1 ENHRY, CDR2 SYGVKD. This CDR3 contains 15 residues. Trimming took 10 bases from V and 0 from J, leaving 18 bases between them. The DNA of the CDR3 is TGTGCCACCCAAGATGGAGGGAGAGCTAACTATGGCTACACCTTC. Its protein is CATQDGGRANYGYTF.

This clone was observed once. The J gene is TRBJ1-3, the V gene TRBV15; possible D gene TRBD1, 6 bases. CDR1 is LNHNV and CDR2 is YYDKDF in the germline V gene (reference sequence). The CDR3 is 16 residues long. The V end lost 0 bases, the J end lost 2 bases, and 11 bases lay between the germline ends. This CDR3 reads CATSRDSPGAGNTIYF. CDR3 nucleotide sequence: TGTGCCACCAGCAGAGATAGTCCAGGGGCTGGAAACACCATATATTTT. Combining the CDR3 with reference TRBV15 and TRBJ1-3 gives the whole variable domain DAMVIQNPRYQVTQFGKPVTLSCSQTLNHNVMYWYQQKSSQAPKLLFHYYDKDFNNEADTPDNFQSRRPNTSFCFLDIRSPGLGDTAMYLCATSRDSPGAGNTIYFGEGSWLTVV.

The chain combines TRBV6-4 with TRBJ2-7; tentative D call: TRBD2 (5 bases). Looked up from germline, CDR1 is MRHNA and CDR2 is SNTAGT. The CDR3 extends over 13 amino acids. With 9 bases removed from V and 2 bases from J, the gap between germline ends came to 14 bases. DNA for the CDR3: TGTGCCAGGTTCCCGGGGTTGCCCTACGAGCAGTACTTC. This gives the protein CARFPGLPYEQYF.

CDR3 DNA: TGTGCCAGCAGCCTACTTCAGGGGCGGGGGAACAATGAGCAGTTCTTC. Amino acids: CASSLLQGRGNNEQFF. The gene calls are TRBV7-2 and TRBJ2-1; TRBD2 is a possible D gene (7 bases). The V and J ends lost 5 bases and 5 bases respectively, with 19 bases between them. The germline V gene encodes CDR1 SGHTA and CDR2 FQGNSA. The CDR3 spans 16 residues.

The chain uses TRBV5-4 and TRBJ1-1, with D perhaps matching TRBD1 (5 bases). CDR1 is SGHNT and CDR2 is YYREEE in the germline V gene (reference sequence). Trimming took off 2 bases at V and 2 bases at J, with 7 bases between the two ends. This CDR3 has 13 residues. The CDR3 region is CASSFGTNTEAFF. The CDR3 nucleotides read TGTGCCAGCAGCTTCGGGACTAACACTGAAGCTTTCTTT. Together with reference TRBV5-4 and TRBJ1-1, the CDR3 gives the full variable domain: ETGVTQSPTHLIKTRGQQVTLRCSSQSGHNTVSWYQQALGQGPQFIFQYYREEENGRGNFPPRFSGLQFPNYSSELNVNALELDDSALYLCASSFGTNTEAFFGQGTRLTVV.

The V gene is TRBV7-2, the J gene TRBJ1-4, with a possible D match to TRBD1 (6 bases). V lost 4 bases and J lost 7, with 13 bases in between. The CDR3 extends over 14 amino acids. Looked up from germline, CDR1 is SGHTA and CDR2 is FQGNSA. The DNA of the CDR3 is TGTGCCAGCAGCTCAGGGGACACCATTGAAAAACTGTTTTTT. This gives the protein CASSSGDTIEKLFF.

V is TRBV27 and J is TRBJ1-6; no reliable D call. There are 14 residues in the CDR3. Germline V gene data show CDR1 as MNHEY and CDR2 as SMNVEV (reference sequence). The V end was cut by 2 bases, the J end by 10 bases, with 12 bases between. CDR3 loop: CASSLRGPTSPLHF. Written as DNA, the CDR3 is TGTGCCAGCAGTTTACGCGGCCCTACCTCACCCCTCCACTTT.

The rearrangement joins TRBV4-2 to TRBJ1-4; D is possibly TRBD1 (6 bases). Germline loops: CDR1 LGHNA, CDR2 YNFKEQ. The CDR3 has 16 residues. With 0 bases removed from V and 7 bases from J, the gap between germline ends came to 15 bases. CDR3 in DNA: TGTGCCAGCAGCCAAGATTCGGGGGGCTATGGTGAAAAACTGTTTTTT. Protein product: CASSQDSGGYGEKLFF.

The chain has TRBV2 and TRBJ1-6, with TRBD1 identical over 7 bases. In germline, CDR1 is SNHLY, CDR2 FYNNEI. The CDR3 totals 14 residues. J lost 9 bases, V lost 1 base, and 3 bases had no gene match. CDR3 bases: TGTGCCAGCAGTGAAGGGGACAGTATTTCACCCCTCCACTTT. Protein: CASSEGDSISPLHF.

This chain joins TRBV2 and TRBJ2-1, with D maybe TRBD2 (6 bases). V was pared by 4 bases and J by 0 bases, with 10 bases between. Germline V gene data show CDR1 as SNHLY and CDR2 as FYNNEI. This CDR3 comprises 15 residues. The CDR3 protein is CASSGWGDSYNEQFF. The CDR3 coding sequence is TGTGCCAGCAGTGGTTGGGGGGACTCCTACAATGAGCAGTTCTTC.

The chain combines TRBV27 with TRBJ2-5; 8 bases match TRBD1. Germline lookup yields CDR1 MNHEY and CDR2 SMNVEV (reference sequence). The J segment lost 5 bases and the V segment lost 6 bases, leaving 5 bases of the junction unmatched. The CDR3 sequence is 13 residues long. This chain's CDR3 is CASSPRQGETQYF. As DNA, the CDR3 is TGTGCCAGCAGCCCTAGACAGGGGGAGACCCAGTACTTC.

The chain couples TRBV6-5 to TRBJ1-4; the D is unclear. V lost 7 bases and J lost 7, with 19 bases in between. Germline CDR1 reads MNHEY; CDR2 reads SVGAGI. There are 15 residues in the CDR3. The CDR3, as DNA: TGTGCCAGCACCTCGGTGAGGGCGGGAGGTGAAAAACTGTTTTTT. It is translated as CASTSVRAGGEKLFF.

The rearrangement joins TRBV19 to TRBJ1-5, with 8 bases fitting TRBD1. Germline CDR1 and CDR2: LNHDA and SQIVND (reference sequence). The CDR3 runs 19 residues. After removal of 3 bases from V and 6 bases from J, the junction contained 19 bases not matched to a gene. CDR3 in DNA: TGTGCCAGTAGTATGAGGTGGCAGGGGGCGCCCCGAGGGTCTCAGCCCCAGCATTTT. Amino acids: CASSMRWQGAPRGSQPQHF.

For the CDR3, the DNA is TGTGCCAGTAGTATCGGTTCGCGGGGTTATGAGCAGTTCTTC. It encodes CASSIGSRGYEQFF. The J gene is TRBJ2-1, the V gene TRBV19; D is possibly TRBD2 (6 bases). The V end was cut by 3 bases, the J end by 8 bases, with 14 bases between. Germline V gene data show CDR1 as LNHDA and CDR2 as SQIVND (reference sequence). CDR3 length: 14 residues.

The chain couples TRBV2 to TRBJ1-2, with a possible D match to TRBD1 (5 bases). V dropped 6 bases and J dropped 6 bases, with 17 bases sitting between them. Per germline, CDR1 SNHLY and CDR2 FYNNEI. The CDR3 has 14 residues. DNA for the CDR3: TGTGCCAGCAGAGGGGTTGGGCCCCGGGATGGCTACACCTTC. Protein sequence: CASRGVGPRDGYTF.

Here the CDR3 DNA reads TGTGCCAGCAGCTCACTGGACAGGAGGCACACCATATATTTT. As protein: CASSSLDRRHTIYF. The chain couples TRBV6-5 to TRBJ1-3, with 7 bases matching TRBD1. Trimming cost V 6 bases and J 8 bases; bases outside gene matches: 10. Germline V gene data show CDR1 as MNHEY and CDR2 as SVGAGI. The CDR3 has 14 amino acids.

This chain uses TRBV4-2 with TRBJ2-2; 12 bases fit TRBD1. With V trimmed by 2 bases and J by 5 bases, 3 bases remained unmatched. Germline values: CDR1 LGHNA, CDR2 YNFKEQ. CDR3 length: 16 amino acids. The CDR3 nucleotides are TGTGCCAGCAGCCAACCGGGACAGGGGGCAACCGGGGAGCTGTTTTTT. Translated: CASSQPGQGATGELFF.

The chain joins TRBV6-5 to TRBJ1-6; D remains ambiguous. The V gene's germline CDR1 is MNHEY and CDR2 SVGAGI. Trimming stripped 4 bases from V and 8 bases from J, with 9 bases between. There are 13 residues in the CDR3. CDR3 nucleotide sequence: TGTGCCAGCAGTTTTCTGCAGTATTCACCCCTCCACTTT. Amino acids: CASSFLQYSPLHF.

V usage is TRBV15 and J usage is TRBJ1-6; D remains ambiguous. CDR3 length: 14 amino acids. Trimming cost V 8 bases and J 0 bases, with 8 bases left between them. CDR1 is LNHNV and CDR2 is YYDKDF in the germline V gene (reference sequence). The CDR3 spells CATGWASYNSPLHF. CDR3 DNA: TGTGCCACCGGCTGGGCCTCCTATAATTCACCCCTCCACTTT.